The 6 T cell receptor beta chains below were found in one sample sequenced in a study of OX40 agonist ivuxolimab in advanced cancers. TCRdb's copy holds only in-frame clones and misses some; the assay was immunoSEQ multiplex PCR. Among around 73,000 clones listed, over 80% were seen once. The sample here was CD4+ or CD8+ T cells sorted from blood, taken in a trial of the OX40 agonist ivuxolimab. The source of these receptors is an adult with an advanced solid tumor such as melanoma, head and neck, liver or kidney cancer.

This clone was seen only a few times. V is TRBV7-9 and J is TRBJ2-7; no clear D gene. CDR3 length: 12 amino acids. The germline gives CDR1 SEHNR, CDR2 FQNEAQ (reference sequence). Trimming shortened V by 3 bases and J by 7 bases, and 10 bases separated the two germline ends. The chain's CDR3 is CASSFPLREQYF. In DNA, the CDR3 is TGTGCCAGCAGCTTCCCACTGCGGGAGCAGTACTTC.

V is TRBV5-1 and J is TRBJ2-7; D is unclear. Germline V gene lookup returns CDR1 SGHRS and CDR2 YFSETQ. The CDR3 totals 14 residues. The V gene lost 0 bases and the J gene lost 1 base, with 8 bases spanning the gap. Written as DNA, the CDR3 is TGCGCCAGCAGCTTGGCTTACGGATCCTACGAGCAGTACTTC. Amino acids: CASSLAYGSYEQYF.

The chain has TRBV30 and TRBJ1-2; the D gene is possibly TRBD1 (5 bases). This CDR3 has 16 amino acids. V lost 3 bases to trimming and J lost 2 bases, with 19 bases between them. CDR1 is GTSNPN, CDR2 SVGIG, per germline (reference sequence). The CDR3 protein is CAWSSTPLTANYGYTF. The CDR3 nucleotides are TGTGCCTGGAGCTCCACCCCACTGACAGCCAACTATGGCTACACCTTC.

The rearrangement uses TRBV27 and TRBJ2-7; weak D call: TRBD1 (5 bases). Trimming removed 3 bases from V and 3 bases from J, with 12 bases in between. Per germline, CDR1 MNHEY and CDR2 SMNVEV (reference sequence). This CDR3 region has 14 residues. Here the CDR3 DNA reads TGTGCCAGCAGTTTCAGGGCTTGGAGCTACGAGCAGTACTTC. It yields the protein CASSFRAWSYEQYF.

This rearrangement joins TRBV15 to TRBJ1-1; D is perhaps TRBD1 (6 bases). V lost 5 bases and J 6 bases, leaving 19 bases between the germline ends. Germline values: CDR1 LNHNV, CDR2 YYDKDF (reference sequence). The CDR3 has 15 residues. In DNA, the CDR3 is TGTGCCACCAGCCCTCTTTCGGGCGGGGGCCCTGAAGCTTTCTTT. Residues: CATSPLSGGGPEAFF. Based on the CDR3 plus reference TRBV15 and TRBJ1-1, the full variable domain is DAMVIQNPRYQVTQFGKPVTLSCSQTLNHNVMYWYQQKSSQAPKLLFHYYDKDFNNEADTPDNFQSRRPNTSFCFLDIRSPGLGDTAMYLCATSPLSGGGPEAFFGQGTRLTVV.

The V gene is TRBV7-9, the J gene TRBJ2-5; tentatively, D is TRBD2 (5 bases). The CDR3 covers 14 residues. Germline V gives CDR1 SEHNR, CDR2 FQNEAQ (reference sequence). Trimming stripped 1 base from V and 4 bases from J, with 10 bases between. The CDR3 DNA follows: TGTGCCAGCAGCTTAGTCGCTAGCACAGAGACCCAGTACTTC. Amino acid sequence: CASSLVASTETQYF.